A single T cell receptor (beta chain) is shown here with its context. This same CDR3 is encoded by further DNA sequences in the sample. V was clipped by 1 base and J by 3 bases, with 10 bases between them. Germline-derived CDR1 and CDR2 are SGHTA and FQGNSA. CDR3 length: 14 residues. The table came from immunoSEQ multiplex PCR; TCRdb's copy has only in-frame clones and leaves some out. The sample has 60,000 to 95,000 clones, roughly 84% seen once. This specimen belongs to a study of control samples from healthy donors and cancer patients. Source material: blood. This TCR derives from a man between 50 and 59 years old in good health. The rearrangement joins TRBV7-2 to TRBJ2-7, with D tentatively TRBD1 (6 bases). The CDR3 region is CASSLGGRGYEQYF. CDR3 DNA: TGTGCCAGCAGCTTAGGGGGCAGGGGCTACGAGCAGTACTTC.